This T cell receptor (beta chain) was found in a study of blood T cell repertoires in COVID-19. Study summary: Samples taken during acute and convalescent COVID-19 were collected in the United States, Italy and Spain.

Produced via immunoSEQ multiplex PCR; TCRdb's table is partial and in-frame only. The data contain some 390,000 clones, approximately 87% of them seen just once; the ten biggest clones take up roughly 2.1%. Per the germline V gene, CDR1 is MGHRA and CDR2 is YSYEKL. Between the trimmed V and J ends, which lost 0 bases and 6 bases, there was a span of 18 bases. The CDR3 sequence is 16 residues long. This clonotype was sampled from a woman aged 55 to 70 with COVID-19, enrolled during active disease. The sequenced sample consisted of peripheral blood. The chain is built from TRBV4-1 and TRBJ2-7, with unresolved D. The CDR3 DNA is TGCGCCAGCAGCCAAGAAGGCAACTACCGCCCTGGCGAGCAGTACTTC. Protein sequence: CASSQEGNYRPGEQYF.